The 15 T cell receptor beta chains below were found in one sample sequenced in a study of patients and donors after allogeneic stem cell transplantation. TCRdb independently ran MiXCR on the RT-PCR reads; one entry per CDR3 protein. The sample holds about 26,000 distinct CDR3 sequences, 7.5% to 9% seen once. Sequenced material: blood, either unsorted or a sorted T cell fraction (not recorded which). The receptors come from a human donor who was either an allogeneic HSCT recipient or a stem cell or donor lymphocyte infusion donor (not recorded which). It is not recorded whose cells these are; they may come from a transplant donor.

V usage is TRBV12-3 or TRBV12-4 and J usage is TRBJ1-1; perhaps TRBD1 as D (6 bases). V lost 6 bases and J 11 bases, leaving 13 bases between the germline ends. The CDR3 is made up of 11 amino acids. The CDR3: CASREGGYAFF. The DNA of the CDR3 is TGTGCCAGCAGGGAGGGGGGGTACGCTTTCTTT.

This clonotype was counted many times. The chain employs TRBV11-2 and TRBJ1-5; D not certain. The CDR3 loop spans 13 amino acids. The germline gives CDR1 SGHAT, CDR2 FQNNGV. V lost 5 bases to trimming and J lost 4 bases, with 9 bases between them. The DNA for the CDR3 is TGTGCCAGCAGCCCTGGGTGGAATCAGCCCCAGCATTTT. Translation gives CASSPGWNQPQHF.

The gene calls are TRBV9 and TRBJ1-1; possible D gene TRBD1, 5 bases. The CDR3 is made up of 14 amino acids. V gave up 2 bases and J gave up 4 bases, with 12 bases separating them. CDR1 is SGDLS and CDR2 is YYNGEE in the germline V gene. The CDR3 loop reads CASSVTGLSTEAFF. The DNA for the CDR3 is TGTGCCAGCAGCGTGACGGGGCTTAGCACTGAAGCTTTCTTT.

This chain joins TRBV28 and TRBJ1-6; no definite D call. This CDR3 spans 13 amino acids. Trimming took 9 bases from V and 8 from J, leaving 14 bases between them. Germline CDR1 reads MDHEN; CDR2 reads SYDVKM. This CDR3 is CASLEVVYSPLHF. CDR3 nucleotides: TGTGCCAGTTTAGAAGTGGTTTATTCACCCCTCCACTTT.

The chain recombines TRBV7-9 with TRBJ1-2; D unclear. V lost 3 bases and J 6 bases, leaving 11 bases between the germline ends. From germline, CDR1 is SEHNR and CDR2 FQNEAQ (reference sequence). This CDR3 contains 13 residues. CDR3 DNA: TGTGCCAGCAGCTTCGTCTCCTGGAATGGCTACACCTTC. The encoded protein is CASSFVSWNGYTF.

This clonotype has ten or more counts. The chain combines TRBV7-9 with TRBJ2-2; 8 nucleotides agree with TRBD1. The CDR3 covers 16 residues. From germline, CDR1 is SEHNR and CDR2 FQNEAQ (reference sequence). Trimming cost V 5 bases and J 2 bases; bases outside gene matches: 7. The CDR3 region has the DNA TGTGCCAGCAGCCCCGGGACAGGAACCAACACCGGGGAGCTGTTTTTT. As protein: CASSPGTGTNTGELFF.

Sample share makes this clonotype medium-sized (0.01 to 0.1%). The chain links TRBV11-1 to TRBJ2-1; 9 bases are a match to TRBD2. The CDR3 length is 15 residues. V gave up 1 base and J gave up 7 bases; unmatched junction bases: 5. The germline V gene has CDR1 SGHAT and CDR2 FQDESV (reference sequence). CDR3 protein: CASSLEAGGRNEQFF. The CDR3 DNA reads TGTGCCAGCAGCTTAGAGGCGGGAGGGCGTAATGAGCAGTTCTTC.

The chain uses TRBV12-3 or TRBV12-4 and TRBJ2-5; TRBD1 might be the D (5 bases). The CDR3 sequence is 15 residues long. Trimming removed 1 base at V and 4 bases at J, with 13 bases between. CDR3 amino acids: CASSLVLGAAETQYF. The CDR3, as DNA: TGTGCCAGCAGTTTAGTTCTAGGGGCCGCAGAGACCCAGTACTTC.

The chain is built from TRBV30 and TRBJ1-4; 9 bases align to TRBD1. There are 14 residues in the CDR3. Germline CDR1 and CDR2: GTSNPN and SVGIG (reference sequence). After removal of 3 bases from V and 8 bases from J, the junction contained 7 bases not matched to a gene. In nucleotides, the CDR3 is TGTGCCTGGAGCCACGGACAGGGGAGCGAAAAACTGTTTTTT. Translated: CAWSHGQGSEKLFF.

The V and J genes are TRBV6-5 and TRBJ1-1; D is ambiguous. The CDR3 extends over 14 amino acids. CDR1 MNHEY and CDR2 SVGAGI come from the germline V gene. V was pared by 1 base and J by 4 bases, with 10 bases between. CDR3 DNA: TGTGCCAGCAGTTACTTGGGAGTCCTCACTGAAGCTTTCTTT. Translated: CASSYLGVLTEAFF.

V is TRBV3-1 and J is TRBJ2-7; D is uncertain. The CDR3 runs 15 residues. Germline V lookup: CDR1 LGHDT, CDR2 YNNKEL (reference sequence). Trimming removed 4 bases from V and 7 bases from J, with 20 bases in between. DNA for the CDR3: TGTGCCAGCAGCCCCACCGCCGGGCCCATGGGGGAGCAGTACTTC. Translating it yields CASSPTAGPMGEQYF.

The V gene is TRBV9, the J gene TRBJ2-7, with 7 bases matching TRBD1. CDR3 length: 15 amino acids. V lost 4 bases, J lost 0 bases, and 7 bases stayed unmatched. CDR1 is SGDLS and CDR2 is YYNGEE in the germline V gene. The CDR3 here is CASSPGQSFSYEQYF. For the CDR3, the DNA is TGTGCCAGCAGCCCGGGACAGTCTTTCTCCTACGAGCAGTACTTC.

This clonotype was counted many times. The V and J genes are TRBV3-1 and TRBJ2-2, with TRBD1 matching over 12 bases. V shed 2 bases and J 4 bases; nucleotides not matched to a gene: 2. The CDR3 covers 16 residues. CDR1 and CDR2 (germline): LGHDT, YNNKEL (reference sequence). The CDR3 sequence is CASSQRDRGLTGELFF. As DNA, the CDR3 is TGTGCCAGCAGCCAAAGGGACAGGGGGCTCACCGGGGAGCTGTTTTTT.

By proportion, this clonotype is medium-sized. The rearrangement uses TRBV24-1 and TRBJ2-7; D may be TRBD1 or TRBD2 (5 bases each). The CDR3 covers 13 residues. CDR1 and CDR2 from the germline V gene are KGHDR and SFDVKD. Trimming removed 4 bases from V and 6 bases from J, with 12 bases in between. The CDR3 sequence: CATSEPTGLEQYF. In DNA form, the CDR3 reads TGTGCCACCAGTGAGCCGACGGGGCTCGAGCAGTACTTC.

This clonotype is categorized as medium-sized. The rearrangement links TRBV10-1 to TRBJ2-3; 15 bases fit TRBD2. This CDR3 spans 19 amino acids. The V and J ends lost 3 bases and 2 bases, in that order; junction bases with no gene match: 9. Germline-derived CDR1 and CDR2 are WNHNN and SYGVQD (reference sequence). CDR3 region: CASSEPGTSGRNYTDTQYF. CDR3 bases: TGCGCCAGCAGTGAACCTGGGACTAGCGGGAGGAACTACACAGATACGCAGTATTTT.